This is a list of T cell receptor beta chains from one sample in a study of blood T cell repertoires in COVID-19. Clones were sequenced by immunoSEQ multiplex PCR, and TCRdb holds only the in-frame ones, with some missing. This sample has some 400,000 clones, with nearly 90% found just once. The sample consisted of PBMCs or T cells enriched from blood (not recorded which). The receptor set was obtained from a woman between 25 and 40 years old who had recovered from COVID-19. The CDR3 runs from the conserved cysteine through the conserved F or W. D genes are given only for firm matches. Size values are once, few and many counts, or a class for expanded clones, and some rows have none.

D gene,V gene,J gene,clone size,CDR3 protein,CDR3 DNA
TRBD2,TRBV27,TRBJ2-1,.,CASAPGGSLNEQFF,TGTGCCAGCGCCCCGGGAGGGTCCCTCAATGAGCAGTTCTTC
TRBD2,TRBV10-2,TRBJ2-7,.,CASLSRGGLGEQYF,TGCGCCAGCCTCTCGCGGGGGGGTTTAGGGGAGCAGTACTTC
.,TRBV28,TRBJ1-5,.,CASDSGYAPQHF,TGTGCCAGCGATTCCGGGTATGCGCCCCAGCATTTT
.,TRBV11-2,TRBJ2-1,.,CASSLQGRPLYNEQFF,TGTGCCAGCAGCTTACAGGGGCGGCCACTTTACAATGAGCAGTTCTTC
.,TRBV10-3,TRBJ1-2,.,CAISESTSSLTGGYTF,TGTGCCATCAGTGAGTCGACATCGTCACTTACTGGGGGCTACACCTTC
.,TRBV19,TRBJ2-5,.,CASSMASVETQYF,TGTGCCAGTAGTATGGCCTCTGTAGAGACCCAGTACTTC
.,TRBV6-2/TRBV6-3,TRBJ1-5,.,CASSSTGYQPQHF,TGTGCCAGCAGTTCAACAGGGTATCAGCCCCAGCATTTT
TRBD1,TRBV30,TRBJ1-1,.,CAWSARTGDGNTEAFF,TGTGCCTGGAGTGCAAGGACAGGGGATGGGAACACTGAAGCTTTCTTT
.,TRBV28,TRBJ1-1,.,CASSSTGMNTEAFF,TGTGCCAGCAGTTCCACAGGGATGAACACTGAAGCTTTCTTT
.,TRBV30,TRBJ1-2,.,CAWRADSGYTF,TGTGCCTGGAGGGCCGACTCTGGCTACACCTTC
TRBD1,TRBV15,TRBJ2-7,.,CATSRDMSGQGGYEQYF,TGTGCCACCAGCAGAGATATGTCGGGACAGGGGGGATACGAGCAGTACTTC
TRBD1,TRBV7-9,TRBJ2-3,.,CASSPGQGNTDTQYF,TGTGCCAGCAGCCCGGGACAGGGGAACACAGATACGCAGTATTTT
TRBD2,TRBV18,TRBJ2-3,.,CASSPWQREGPRAQYF,TGTGCCAGCTCACCGTGGCAGCGGGAGGGCCCTCGGGCGCAGTATTTT
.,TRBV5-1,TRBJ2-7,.,CASSLPSTYEQYF,TGCGCCAGCAGCTTGCCAAGCACCTACGAGCAGTACTTC
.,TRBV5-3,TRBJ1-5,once,CARSPIEGQPQHF,TGTGCCAGGAGCCCAATAGAGGGTCAGCCCCAGCATTTT
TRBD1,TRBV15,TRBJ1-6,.,CATAGQSNSPLHF,TGTGCCACCGCGGGACAGAGCAATTCACCCCTCCACTTT
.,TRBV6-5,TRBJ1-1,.,CASRATESEAFF,TGTGCCAGCAGAGCCACAGAGAGTGAAGCTTTCTTT
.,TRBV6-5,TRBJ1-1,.,CASSRTALNTEAFF,TGTGCCAGCAGCAGGACAGCCCTGAACACTGAAGCTTTCTTT
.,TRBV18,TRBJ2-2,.,CASSPGAVGTGELFF,TGTGCCAGCTCACCAGGAGCGGTTGGTACCGGGGAGCTGTTTTTT
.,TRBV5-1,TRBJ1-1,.,CASSLDGQRTEAFF,TGCGCCAGCAGCTTGGACGGCCAGAGGACTGAAGCTTTCTTT
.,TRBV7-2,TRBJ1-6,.,CASSGRGGLGNSPLHF,TGTGCCAGCAGCGGACGCGGGGGGCTGGGGAATTCACCCCTCCACTTT
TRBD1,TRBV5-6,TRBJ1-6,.,CASSSTGDGSPLHF,TGTGCCAGCAGCTCCACAGGGGACGGCTCACCCCTCCACTTT
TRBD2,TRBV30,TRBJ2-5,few,CAWAGGPIQETQYF,TGTGCCTGGGCGGGGGGGCCCATCCAAGAGACCCAGTACTTC
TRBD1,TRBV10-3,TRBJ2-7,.,CAYGTGNEQYF,TGTGCCTACGGGACAGGCAACGAGCAGTACTTC
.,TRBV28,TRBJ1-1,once,CASGPPTLGSTEAFF,TGTGCCAGCGGACCTCCTACACTGGGGAGCACTGAAGCTTTCTTT
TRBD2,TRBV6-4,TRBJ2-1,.,CASSDSTAGGGEQFF,TGTGCCAGCAGTGACTCGACTGCGGGAGGAGGTGAGCAGTTCTTC
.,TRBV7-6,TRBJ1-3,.,CASSLGSLTSGNTIYF,TGTGCCAGCAGCTTAGGCAGCCTGACTTCTGGAAACACCATATATTTT
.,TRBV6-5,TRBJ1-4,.,CASRAPGMNEKLFF,TGTGCCAGCAGGGCACCGGGGATGAATGAAAAACTGTTTTTT
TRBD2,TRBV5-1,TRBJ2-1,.,CASKAGGGPPPDNEQFF,TGCGCCAGCAAGGCCGGCGGGGGACCCCCCCCGGACAATGAGCAGTTCTTC
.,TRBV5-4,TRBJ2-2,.,CASSPNRAGELFF,TGTGCCAGCAGCCCCAACCGAGCCGGGGAGCTGTTTTTT
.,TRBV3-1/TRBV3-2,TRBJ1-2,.,CASSHSGGSDTNYGYTF,TGTGCCAGCTCCCATAGCGGGGGTTCGGACACGAACTATGGCTACACCTTC
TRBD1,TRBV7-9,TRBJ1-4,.,CASSPGDRDPMGEKLFF,TGTGCCAGCAGCCCCGGGGACAGGGATCCGATGGGTGAAAAACTGTTTTTT
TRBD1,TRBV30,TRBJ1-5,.,CACSPGQGQPQHF,TGTGCCTGCTCGCCGGGACAGGGGCAGCCCCAGCATTTT